This TCR beta chain was documented in a study of cytomegalovirus exposure and HLA in healthy donors. The length of the CDR3 is 14 residues. CDR1 and CDR2 from the germline V gene are SGHRS and YFSETQ. The V end was cut by 5 bases, the J end by 0 bases, with 11 bases between. Note on this clone: Its antigen is undetermined.

The data were produced by immunoSEQ multiplex PCR, yet TCRdb's version contains in-frame clones alone and is incomplete. The profile shows about 190,000 clones, approximately 83% of them singletons. General study findings and limits: Clusters of TCRs from the first cohort tended to co-occur in the roughly 120 validation repertoires (as a later analysis found). The authors enumerated over 150 TCR beta chains as linked to cytomegalovirus.

V is TRBV5-1 and J is TRBJ1-2; D is possibly TRBD1 (5 bases). The sample was PBMCs. The sequence was collected from a woman aged 18-29 years in good health and CMV-seropositive. DNA of the CDR3: TGCGCCAGCAGTTACGACAGCGCTAACTATGGCTACACCTTC. It yields the protein CASSYDSANYGYTF.